Given below is one TCR beta chain in context. Its target is not known. This CDR3 comprises 15 residues. V shed 2 bases and J shed 0 bases, with 10 bases lying between them. CDR1 is LGHNA and CDR2 is YSLEER in the germline V gene. The time point: persistent/refractory GD, antithyroid drugs over 5 years with positive TRAb. PBMC RNA was the source of the TCR library. The data originate from a study of regulatory T cells in long-lasting Graves disease. Study findings and constraints: Thyroid tissue was not sampled; only peripheral blood was.

Assembly of TCR beta libraries relied on iRepertoire HTBI primers together with Arm-PCR of CDR3 regions. TCRdb re-called the multiplex PCR reads with MiXCR, one entry per CDR3 protein. The repertoire holds fewer than 600,000 distinct CDR3 sequences, with about 22% as singletons. Sequencing was performed on peripheral blood mononuclear cells (PBMCs), taken when the disease was refractory, from a patient treated with antithyroid drugs. This clonotype originated in a female donor with Graves disease. The chain has TRBV4-3 and TRBJ1-2; possible D gene TRBD1, 5 bases. The CDR3 DNA sequence: TGCGCCAGCAGCCAAAGGGACGGATCTAACTATGGCTACACCTTC. Translated, it gives CASSQRDGSNYGYTF.